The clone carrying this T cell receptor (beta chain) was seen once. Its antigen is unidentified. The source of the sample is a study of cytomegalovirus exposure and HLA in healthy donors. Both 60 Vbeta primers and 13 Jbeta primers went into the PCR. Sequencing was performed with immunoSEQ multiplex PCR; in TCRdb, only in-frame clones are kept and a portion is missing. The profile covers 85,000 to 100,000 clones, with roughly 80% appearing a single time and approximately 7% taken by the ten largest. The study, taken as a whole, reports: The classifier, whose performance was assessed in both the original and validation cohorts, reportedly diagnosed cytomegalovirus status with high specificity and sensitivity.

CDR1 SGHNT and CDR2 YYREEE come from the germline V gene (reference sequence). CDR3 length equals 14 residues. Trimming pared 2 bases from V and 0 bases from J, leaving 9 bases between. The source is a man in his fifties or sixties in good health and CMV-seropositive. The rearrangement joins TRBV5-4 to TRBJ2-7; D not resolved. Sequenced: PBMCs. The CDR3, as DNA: TGTGCCAGCAGCTTAGAGGCAAGCTCCTACGAGCAGTACTTC. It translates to CASSLEASSYEQYF.